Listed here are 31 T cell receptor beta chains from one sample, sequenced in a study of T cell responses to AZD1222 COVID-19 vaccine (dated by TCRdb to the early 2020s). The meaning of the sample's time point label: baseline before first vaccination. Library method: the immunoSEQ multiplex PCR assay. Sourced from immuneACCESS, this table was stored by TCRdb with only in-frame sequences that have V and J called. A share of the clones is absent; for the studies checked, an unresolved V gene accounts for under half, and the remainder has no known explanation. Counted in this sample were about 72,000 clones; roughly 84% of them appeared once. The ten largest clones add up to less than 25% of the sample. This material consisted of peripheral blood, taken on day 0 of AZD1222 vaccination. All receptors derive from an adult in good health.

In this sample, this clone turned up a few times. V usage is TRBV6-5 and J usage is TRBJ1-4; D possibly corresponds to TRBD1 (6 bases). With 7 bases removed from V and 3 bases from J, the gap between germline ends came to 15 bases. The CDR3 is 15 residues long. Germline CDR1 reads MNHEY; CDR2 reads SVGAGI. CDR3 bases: TGTGCCAGCACGGCCCTCCGGGGGCCTAATGAAAAACTGTTTTTT. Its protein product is CASTALRGPNEKLFF.

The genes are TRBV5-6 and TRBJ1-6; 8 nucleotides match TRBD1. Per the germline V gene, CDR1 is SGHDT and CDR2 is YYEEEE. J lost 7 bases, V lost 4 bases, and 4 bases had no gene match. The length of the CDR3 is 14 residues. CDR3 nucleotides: TGTGCCAGCAGCCTGGACAGGGTGAATTCACCCCTCCACTTT. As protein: CASSLDRVNSPLHF.

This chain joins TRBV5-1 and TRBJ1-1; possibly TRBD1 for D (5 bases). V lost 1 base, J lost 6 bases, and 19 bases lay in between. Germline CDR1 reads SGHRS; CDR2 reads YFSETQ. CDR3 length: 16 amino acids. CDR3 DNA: TGCGCCAGCAGCTTGTGGGGGTGGGCAGGCGGGTCTGAAGCTTTCTTT. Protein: CASSLWGWAGGSEAFF.

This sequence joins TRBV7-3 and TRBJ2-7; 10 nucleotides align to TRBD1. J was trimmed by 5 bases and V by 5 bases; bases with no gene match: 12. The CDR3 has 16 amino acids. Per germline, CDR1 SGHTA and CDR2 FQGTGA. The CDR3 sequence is CASSNRSGTGVNEQYF. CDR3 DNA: TGTGCCAGCAGCAATCGTTCCGGGACAGGGGTCAACGAGCAGTACTTC. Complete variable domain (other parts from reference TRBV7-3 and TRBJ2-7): GAGVSQTPSNKVTEKGKYVELRCDPISGHTALYWYRQSLGQGPEFLIYFQGTGAADDSGLPNDRFFAVRPEGSVSTLKIQRTERGDSAVYLCASSNRSGTGVNEQYFGPGTRLTVT.

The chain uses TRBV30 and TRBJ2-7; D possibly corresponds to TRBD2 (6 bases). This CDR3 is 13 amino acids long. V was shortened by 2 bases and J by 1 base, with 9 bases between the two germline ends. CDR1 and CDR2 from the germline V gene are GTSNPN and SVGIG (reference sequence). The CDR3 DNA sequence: TGTGCCTGGAGTCCTGGAGGGTCCTACGAGCAGTACTTC. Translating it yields CAWSPGGSYEQYF.

For the CDR3, the DNA is TGTGCCAGCAGCTTAGGCCAGGGCGGGAATGAGCAGTTCTTC. Residues: CASSLGQGGNEQFF. This chain joins TRBV7-9 and TRBJ2-1; tentatively, D is TRBD1 or TRBD2 (5 bases each). Germline V gene lookup returns CDR1 SEHNR and CDR2 FQNEAQ (reference sequence). Trimming shortened V by 1 base and J by 7 bases, and 11 bases separated the two germline ends. This CDR3 region has 14 residues. Complete variable domain (other parts from reference TRBV7-9 and TRBJ2-1): DTGVSQNPRHKITKRGQNVTFRCDPISEHNRLYWYRQTLGQGPEFLTYFQNEAQLEKSRLLSDRFSAERPKGSFSTLEIQRTEQGDSAMYLCASSLGQGGNEQFFGPGTRLTVL.

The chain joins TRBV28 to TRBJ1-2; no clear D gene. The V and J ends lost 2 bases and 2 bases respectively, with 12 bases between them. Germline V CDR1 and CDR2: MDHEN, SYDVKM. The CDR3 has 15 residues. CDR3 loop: CASSLPQTSNYGYTF. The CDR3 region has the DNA TGTGCCAGCAGTTTACCTCAGACTAGCAACTATGGCTACACCTTC.

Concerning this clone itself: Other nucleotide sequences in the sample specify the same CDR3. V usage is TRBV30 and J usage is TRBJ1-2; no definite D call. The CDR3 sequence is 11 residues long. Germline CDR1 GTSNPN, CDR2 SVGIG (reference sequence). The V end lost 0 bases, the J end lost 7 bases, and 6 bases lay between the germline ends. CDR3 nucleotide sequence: TGTGCCTGGAGTGTACGGGGTGGCTACACCTTC. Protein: CAWSVRGGYTF.

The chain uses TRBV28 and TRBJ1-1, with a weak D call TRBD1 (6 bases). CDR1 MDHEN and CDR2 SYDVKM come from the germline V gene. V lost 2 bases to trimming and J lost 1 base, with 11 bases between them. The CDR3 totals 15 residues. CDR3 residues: CASSLRGRGNTEAFF. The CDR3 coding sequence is TGTGCCAGCAGTTTAAGGGGCAGGGGGAACACTGAAGCTTTCTTT. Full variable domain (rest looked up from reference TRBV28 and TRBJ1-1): DVKVTQSSRYLVKRTGEKVFLECVQDMDHENMFWYRQDPGLGLRLIYFSYDVKMKEKGDIPEGYSVSREKKERFSLILESASTNQTSMYLCASSLRGRGNTEAFFGQGTRLTVV.

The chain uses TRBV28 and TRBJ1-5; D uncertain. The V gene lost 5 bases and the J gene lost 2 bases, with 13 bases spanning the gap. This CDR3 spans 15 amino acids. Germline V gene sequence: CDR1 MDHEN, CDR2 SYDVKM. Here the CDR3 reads CASSNGPWGNQPQHF. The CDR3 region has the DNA TGTGCCAGCAGTAATGGTCCCTGGGGCAATCAGCCCCAGCATTTT.

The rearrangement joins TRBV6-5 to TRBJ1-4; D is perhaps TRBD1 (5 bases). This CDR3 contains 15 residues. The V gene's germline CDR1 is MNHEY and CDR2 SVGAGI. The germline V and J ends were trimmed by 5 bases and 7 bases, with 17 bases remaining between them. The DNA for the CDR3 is TGTGCCAGCAGTCCCCGTAGTCAGGGAGTTGAAAAACTGTTTTTT. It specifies CASSPRSQGVEKLFF.

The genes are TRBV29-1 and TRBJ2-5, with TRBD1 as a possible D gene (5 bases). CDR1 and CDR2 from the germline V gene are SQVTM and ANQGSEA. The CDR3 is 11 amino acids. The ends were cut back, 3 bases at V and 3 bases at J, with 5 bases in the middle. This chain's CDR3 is CSVDREETQYF. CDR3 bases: TGCAGCGTTGACAGGGAAGAGACCCAGTACTTC.

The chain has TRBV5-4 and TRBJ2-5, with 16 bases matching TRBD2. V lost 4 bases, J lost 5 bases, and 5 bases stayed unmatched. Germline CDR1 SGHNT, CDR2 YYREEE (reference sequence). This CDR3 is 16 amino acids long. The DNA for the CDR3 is TGTGCCAGCAGCCAGGGACTAGCGGGGGGGCACGAGACCCAGTACTTC. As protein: CASSQGLAGGHETQYF.

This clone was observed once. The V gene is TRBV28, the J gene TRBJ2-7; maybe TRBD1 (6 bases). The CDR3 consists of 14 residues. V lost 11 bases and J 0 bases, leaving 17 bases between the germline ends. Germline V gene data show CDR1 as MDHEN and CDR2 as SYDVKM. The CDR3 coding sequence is TGTGCCTCCGGCTCCGGGACATTCTCCTACGAGCAGTACTTC. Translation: CASGSGTFSYEQYF.

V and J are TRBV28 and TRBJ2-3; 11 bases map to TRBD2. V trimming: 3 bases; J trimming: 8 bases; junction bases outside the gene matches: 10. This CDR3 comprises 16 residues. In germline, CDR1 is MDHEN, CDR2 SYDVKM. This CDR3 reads CASSLTSGAHIPTQYF. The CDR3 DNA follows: TGTGCCAGCAGTTTGACTAGCGGGGCCCACATTCCTACGCAGTATTTT.

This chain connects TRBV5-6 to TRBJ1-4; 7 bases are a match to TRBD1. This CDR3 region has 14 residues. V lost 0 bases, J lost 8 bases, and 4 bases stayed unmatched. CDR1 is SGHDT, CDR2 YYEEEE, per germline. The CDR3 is CASSLGQGGEKLFF. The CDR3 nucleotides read TGTGCCAGCAGCTTGGGACAGGGCGGGGAAAAACTGTTTTTT.

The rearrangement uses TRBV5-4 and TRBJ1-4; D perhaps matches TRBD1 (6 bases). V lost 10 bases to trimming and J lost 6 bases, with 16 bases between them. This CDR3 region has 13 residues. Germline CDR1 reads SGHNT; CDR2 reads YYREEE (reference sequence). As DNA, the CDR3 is TGTGCCTACGAGCAGGGGTGGGATGAAAAACTGTTTTTT. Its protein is CAYEQGWDEKLFF.

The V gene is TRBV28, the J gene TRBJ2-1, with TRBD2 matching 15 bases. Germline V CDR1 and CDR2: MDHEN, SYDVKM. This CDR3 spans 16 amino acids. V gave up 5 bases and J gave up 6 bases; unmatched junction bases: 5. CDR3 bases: TGTGCCAGCAGTAGACGGACTAGCGGGGGGGGCAATGAGCAGTTCTTC. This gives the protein CASSRRTSGGGNEQFF.

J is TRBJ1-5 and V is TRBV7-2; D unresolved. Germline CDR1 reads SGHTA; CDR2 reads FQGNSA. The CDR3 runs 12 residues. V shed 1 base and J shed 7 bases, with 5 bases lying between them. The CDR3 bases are TGTGCCAGCAGCTTAGGAGGACAGCCCCAGCATTTT. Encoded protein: CASSLGGQPQHF. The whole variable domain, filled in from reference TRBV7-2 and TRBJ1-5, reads GAGVSQSPSNKVTEKGKDVELRCDPISGHTALYWYRQSLGQGLEFLIYFQGNSAPDKSGLPSDRFSAERTGGSVSTLTIQRTQQEDSAVYLCASSLGGQPQHFGDGTRLSIL.

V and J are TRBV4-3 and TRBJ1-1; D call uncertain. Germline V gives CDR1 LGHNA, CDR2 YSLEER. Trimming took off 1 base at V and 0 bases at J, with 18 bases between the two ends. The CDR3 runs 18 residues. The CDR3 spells CASSQVFRTESMNTEAFF. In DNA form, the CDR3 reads TGCGCCAGCAGCCAAGTCTTCAGGACCGAATCTATGAACACTGAAGCTTTCTTT.

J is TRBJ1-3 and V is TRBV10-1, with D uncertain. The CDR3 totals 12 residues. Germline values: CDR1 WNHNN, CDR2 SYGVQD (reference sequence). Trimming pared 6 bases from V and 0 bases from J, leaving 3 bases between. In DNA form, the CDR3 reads TGCGCCAGCAGCCCCTCTGGAAACACCATATATTTT. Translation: CASSPSGNTIYF.

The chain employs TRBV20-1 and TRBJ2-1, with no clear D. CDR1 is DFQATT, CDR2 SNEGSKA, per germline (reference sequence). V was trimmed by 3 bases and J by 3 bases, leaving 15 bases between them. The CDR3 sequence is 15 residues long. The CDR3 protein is CSASYGRRNYNEQFF. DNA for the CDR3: TGCAGTGCTAGTTACGGGCGCCGGAACTACAATGAGCAGTTCTTC.

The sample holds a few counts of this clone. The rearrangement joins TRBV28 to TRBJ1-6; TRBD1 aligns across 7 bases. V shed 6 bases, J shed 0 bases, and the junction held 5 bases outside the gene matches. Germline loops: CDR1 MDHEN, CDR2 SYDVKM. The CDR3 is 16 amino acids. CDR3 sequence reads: CASRPTGRSYNSPLHF. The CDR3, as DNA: TGTGCCAGCAGACCGACAGGGCGCTCCTATAATTCACCCCTCCACTTT.

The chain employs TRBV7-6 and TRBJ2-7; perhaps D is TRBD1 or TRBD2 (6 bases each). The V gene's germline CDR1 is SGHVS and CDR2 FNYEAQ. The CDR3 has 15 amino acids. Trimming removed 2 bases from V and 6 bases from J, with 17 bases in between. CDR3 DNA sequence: TGTGCCAGCAGCTTACGTCCCGGGGGCGAGGGCGAGCAGTACTTC. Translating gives CASSLRPGGEGEQYF.

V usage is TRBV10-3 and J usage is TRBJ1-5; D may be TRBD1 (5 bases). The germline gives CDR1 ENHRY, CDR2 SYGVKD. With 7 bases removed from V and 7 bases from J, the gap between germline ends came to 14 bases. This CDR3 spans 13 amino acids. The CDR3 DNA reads TGTGCCATCAACGCAGGGTTGGGACAGCCCCAGCATTTT. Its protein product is CAINAGLGQPQHF.

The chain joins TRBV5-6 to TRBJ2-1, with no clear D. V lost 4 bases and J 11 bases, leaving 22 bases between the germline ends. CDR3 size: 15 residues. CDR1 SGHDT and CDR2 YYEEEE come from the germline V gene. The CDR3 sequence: CASSGNTTGSVKQFF. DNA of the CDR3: TGTGCCAGCAGCGGGAACACAACCGGTTCCGTTAAGCAGTTCTTC.

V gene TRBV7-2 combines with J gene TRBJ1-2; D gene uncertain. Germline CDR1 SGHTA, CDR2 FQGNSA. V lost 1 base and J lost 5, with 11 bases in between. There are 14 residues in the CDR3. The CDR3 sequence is CASSLEVAYYGYTF. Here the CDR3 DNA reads TGTGCCAGCAGCTTAGAAGTGGCCTATTATGGCTACACCTTC.

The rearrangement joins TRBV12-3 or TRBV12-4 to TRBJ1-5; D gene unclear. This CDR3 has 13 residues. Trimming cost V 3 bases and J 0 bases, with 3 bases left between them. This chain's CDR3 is CASSFGSNQPQHF. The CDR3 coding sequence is TGTGCCAGCAGTTTCGGTAGCAATCAGCCCCAGCATTTT.

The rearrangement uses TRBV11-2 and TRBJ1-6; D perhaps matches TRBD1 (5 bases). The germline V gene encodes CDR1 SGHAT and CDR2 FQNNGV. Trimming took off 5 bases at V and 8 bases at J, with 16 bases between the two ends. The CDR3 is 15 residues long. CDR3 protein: CASSTTRGRDSPLHF. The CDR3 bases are TGTGCCAGCAGCACGACGAGGGGAAGGGATTCACCCCTCCACTTT.

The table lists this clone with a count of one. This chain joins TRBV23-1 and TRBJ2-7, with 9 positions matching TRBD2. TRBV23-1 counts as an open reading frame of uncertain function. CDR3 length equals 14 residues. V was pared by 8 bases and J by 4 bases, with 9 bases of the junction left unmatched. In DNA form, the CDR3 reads TGCGCCAGCGGCGATCTAGCGGGGCCATACGAGCAGTACTTC. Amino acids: CASGDLAGPYEQYF.

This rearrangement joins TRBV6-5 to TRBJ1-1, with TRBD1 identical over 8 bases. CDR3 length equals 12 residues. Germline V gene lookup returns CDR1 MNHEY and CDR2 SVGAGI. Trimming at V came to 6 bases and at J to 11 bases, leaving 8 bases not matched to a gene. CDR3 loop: CASRSRGLGAFF. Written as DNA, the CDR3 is TGTGCCAGCAGGAGCAGGGGGCTTGGCGCTTTCTTT.